This entry describes one T cell receptor (beta chain). Sequenced by immunoSEQ multiplex PCR; TCRdb stores in-frame clones only, minus some. The repertoire has more than 100,000 clones, roughly nine tenths of them found once; the top ten carry about 0.88%. The data originate from a study of T cell changes during pregnancy in multiple sclerosis. Trimming pared 10 bases from V and 3 bases from J, leaving 22 bases between. Per germline, CDR1 LGHNA and CDR2 YSLEER. CDR3 size: 15 residues. This chain joins TRBV4-3 and TRBJ2-7; D is perhaps TRBD2 (6 bases). The specimen comprised peripheral blood, sampled after pregnancy. The clonotype comes from a female donor with multiple sclerosis, enrolled in a pregnancy study. The CDR3 DNA sequence: TGCGCCACCATGCGGGAAGGGTGGATCCTCTACGAGCAGTACTTC. This sequence encodes CATMREGWILYEQYF.